A selection of T cell receptor beta chains follows, all from one sample in a study of chemoradiotherapy in HPV16-positive cancers. Assay used: immunoSEQ multiplex PCR; TCRdb lists only in-frame clones, some missing. Seen here are roughly 25,000 clones, around 94% observed once, and the top ten hold 2.5% to 3.5%. Sampling was performed from a patient who underwent chemoradiotherapy. The origin of the receptors is a human donor with HPV-associated anogenital cancer. Each CDR3 is given with its conserved first and last residue.

V	J	CDR3
TRBV12-5	TRBJ1-2	CASGLPARTGSNYGYTF
TRBV18	TRBJ2-7	CASSPLSRTSGRGVWEQYF
TRBV5-5	TRBJ1-2	CASSPGQLSNYGYTF
TRBV5-5	TRBJ1-2	CASSSQQGQGALGYTF
TRBV6-5	TRBJ1-4	CASSYGDSEKLFF
TRBV15	TRBJ2-7	CATSSGTSVGEQYF
TRBV2	TRBJ1-1	CASTDREGTEAFF
TRBV18	TRBJ1-1	CASSPQVLNTEAFF
TRBV2	TRBJ2-7	CASSGLQGTGYEQYF
TRBV18	TRBJ2-7	CASSRGQGGYEQYF
TRBV6-5	TRBJ1-5	CASSFAPGRNQPQHF
TRBV10-3	TRBJ1-2	CAIRAHGQGLYGYTF
TRBV9	TRBJ2-1	CASSVEPRAGLAGRYNEQFF
TRBV7-8	TRBJ2-4	CASSLAFSTTGGIKNIQYF
TRBV28	TRBJ1-2	CASSRPGQGYGYTF
TRBV5-1	TRBJ2-5	CASSSTGGAETQYF
TRBV7-9	TRBJ1-4	CAIRWDSGEKLFF
TRBV10-3	TRBJ2-5	CAISEGTGPYQETQYF
TRBV5-4	TRBJ2-3	CASSVKESGAADTQYF
TRBV30	TRBJ1-2	CAWSVFGREGGYTF
TRBV7-3	TRBJ1-2	CASSSTLGTGEYGYTF
TRBV19	TRBJ2-2	CASRRDRRIGELFF
TRBV19	TRBJ1-3	CASSITAWLKGPGNTIYF
TRBV29-1	TRBJ2-7	CSGTGTGSYEQYF
TRBV5-1	TRBJ2-5	CASSPDAGETQYF
TRBV5-8	TRBJ1-6	CASSPDRPYFNSPLHF
TRBV7-3	TRBJ2-3	CASSLDPSALGTQYF
TRBV9	TRBJ1-4	CASSPGQGRANEKLFF
TRBV19	TRBJ1-5	CASSPGMGRDQPQHF
TRBV14	TRBJ1-4	CASSPWTTNEKLFF
TRBV18	TRBJ2-5	CASSQNRGEETQYF
TRBV7-9	TRBJ1-4	CASSLVSGTTNEKLFF
TRBV2	TRBJ2-7	CASSDGRNYEQYF
TRBV6-4	TRBJ1-2	CASSDSKGYGYTF
TRBV5-8	TRBJ1-5	CASSLAVGRGDQPQHF
TRBV7-9	TRBJ2-7	CASSSTSAEQYF
TRBV2	TRBJ1-4	CASSPGTGYEKLFF
TRBV27	TRBJ2-7	CASSLSPSYEQYF
TRBV6-5	TRBJ1-2	CASRVGERGYTF
TRBV30	TRBJ2-2	CAWSVPGIGELFF
TRBV7-2	TRBJ1-1	CASSLRGWGTEAFF
TRBV7-9	TRBJ1-1	CASSSPRGGATEAFF
TRBV6-6	TRBJ1-1	CASTSRVEAFF
TRBV28	TRBJ1-3	CASTRAGNTIYF
TRBV6-6	TRBJ2-7	CASSYNSGVAGEQYF
TRBV7-2	TRBJ1-3	CASSLAAVSSSGNTIYF
TRBV5-6	TRBJ2-7	CASSLRGPRYEQYF
TRBV27	TRBJ2-5	CASSWDRGRRETQYF
TRBV5-4	TRBJ2-7	CASSLGRTPSYEQYF